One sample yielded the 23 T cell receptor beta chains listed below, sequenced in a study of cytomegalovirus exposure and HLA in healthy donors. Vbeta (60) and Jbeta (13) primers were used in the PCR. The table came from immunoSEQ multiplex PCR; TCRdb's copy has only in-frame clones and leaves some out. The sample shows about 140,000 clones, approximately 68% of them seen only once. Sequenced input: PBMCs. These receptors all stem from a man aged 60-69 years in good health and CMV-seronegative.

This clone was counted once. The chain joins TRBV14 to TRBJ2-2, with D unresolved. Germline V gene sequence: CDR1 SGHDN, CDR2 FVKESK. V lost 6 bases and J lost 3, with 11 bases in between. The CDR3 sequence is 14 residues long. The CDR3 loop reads CASSIFRDTGELFF. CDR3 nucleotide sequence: TGTGCCAGCAGTATCTTCCGGGACACCGGGGAGCTGTTTTTT.

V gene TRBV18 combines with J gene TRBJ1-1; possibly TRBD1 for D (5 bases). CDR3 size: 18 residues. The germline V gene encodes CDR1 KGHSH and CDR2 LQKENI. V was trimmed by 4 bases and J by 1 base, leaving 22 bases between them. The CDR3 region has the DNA TGTGCCAGCTCACTCAACCGCTGGCAGGGAATAAGGAACACTGAAGCTTTCTTT. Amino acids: CASSLNRWQGIRNTEAFF.

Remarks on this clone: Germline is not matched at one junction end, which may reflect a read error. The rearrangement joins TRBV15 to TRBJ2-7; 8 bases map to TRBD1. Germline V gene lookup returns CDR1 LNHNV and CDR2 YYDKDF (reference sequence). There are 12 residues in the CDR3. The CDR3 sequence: CATSPGGAGILF. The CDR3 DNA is TGTGCCACGAGTCCAGGGGGCGCGGGGATCCTGTTC. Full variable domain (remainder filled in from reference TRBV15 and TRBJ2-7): DAMVIQNPRYQVTQFGKPVTLSCSQTLNHNVMYWYQQKSSQAPKLLFHYYDKDFNNEADTPDNFQSRRPNTSFCFLDIRSPGLGDTAMYLCATSPGGAGILFGPGTRLTVT.

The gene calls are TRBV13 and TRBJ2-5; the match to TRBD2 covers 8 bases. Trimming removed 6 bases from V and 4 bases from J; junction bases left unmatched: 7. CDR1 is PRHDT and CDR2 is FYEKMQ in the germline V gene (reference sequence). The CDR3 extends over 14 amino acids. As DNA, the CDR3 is TGTGCCAGCAGGCCAGCGGGAGACGTAGAGACCCAGTACTTC. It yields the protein CASRPAGDVETQYF.

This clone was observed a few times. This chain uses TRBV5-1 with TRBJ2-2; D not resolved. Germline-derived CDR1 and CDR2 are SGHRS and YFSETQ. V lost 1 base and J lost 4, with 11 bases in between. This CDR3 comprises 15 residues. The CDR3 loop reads CASSLTERSTGELFF. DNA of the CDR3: TGCGCCAGCAGCTTGACGGAGAGGAGCACCGGGGAGCTGTTTTTT.

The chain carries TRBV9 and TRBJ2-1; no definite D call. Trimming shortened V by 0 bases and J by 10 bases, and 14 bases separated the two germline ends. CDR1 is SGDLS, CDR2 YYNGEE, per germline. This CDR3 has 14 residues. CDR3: CASSVANPLGEQFF. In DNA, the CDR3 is TGTGCCAGCAGCGTAGCAAACCCCCTCGGGGAGCAGTTCTTC. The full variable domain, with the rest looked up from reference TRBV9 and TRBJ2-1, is DSGVTQTPKHLITATGQRVTLRCSPRSGDLSVYWYQQSLDQGLQFLIQYYNGEERAKGNILERFSAQQFPDLHSELNLSSLELGDSALYFCASSVANPLGEQFFGPGTRLTVL.

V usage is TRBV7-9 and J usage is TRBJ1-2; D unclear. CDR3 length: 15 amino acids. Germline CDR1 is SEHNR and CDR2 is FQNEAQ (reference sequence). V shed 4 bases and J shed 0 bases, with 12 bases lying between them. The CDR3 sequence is CASSSSTGANYGYTF. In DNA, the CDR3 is TGTGCCAGCAGCTCATCGACCGGAGCTAACTATGGCTACACCTTC.

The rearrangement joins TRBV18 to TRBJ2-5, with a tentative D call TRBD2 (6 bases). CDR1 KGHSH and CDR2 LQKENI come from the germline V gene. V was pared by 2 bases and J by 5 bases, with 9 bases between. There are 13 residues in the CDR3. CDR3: CASSPRAGETQYF. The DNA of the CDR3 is TGTGCCAGCTCACCAAGGGCGGGGGAGACCCAGTACTTC.

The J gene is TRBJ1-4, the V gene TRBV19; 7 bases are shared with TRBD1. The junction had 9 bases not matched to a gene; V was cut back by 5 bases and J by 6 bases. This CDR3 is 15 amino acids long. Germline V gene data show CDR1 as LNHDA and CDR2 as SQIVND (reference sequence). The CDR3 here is CASSPWTGGDEKLFF. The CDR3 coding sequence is TGTGCCAGTAGTCCATGGACAGGAGGAGATGAAAAACTGTTTTTT.

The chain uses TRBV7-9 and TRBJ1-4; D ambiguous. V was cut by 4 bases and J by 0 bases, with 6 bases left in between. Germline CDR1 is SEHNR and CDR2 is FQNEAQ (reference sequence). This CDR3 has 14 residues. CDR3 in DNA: TGTGCCAGCAGCTCGTCTGCAACTAATGAAAAACTGTTTTTT. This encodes CASSSSATNEKLFF. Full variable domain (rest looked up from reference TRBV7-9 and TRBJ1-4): DTGVSQNPRHKITKRGQNVTFRCDPISEHNRLYWYRQTLGQGPEFLTYFQNEAQLEKSRLLSDRFSAERPKGSFSTLEIQRTEQGDSAMYLCASSSSATNEKLFFGSGTQLSVL.

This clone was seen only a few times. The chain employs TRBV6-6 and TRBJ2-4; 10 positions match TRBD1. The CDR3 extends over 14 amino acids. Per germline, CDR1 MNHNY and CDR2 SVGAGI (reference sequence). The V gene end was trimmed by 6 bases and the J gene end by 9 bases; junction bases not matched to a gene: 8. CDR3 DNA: TGTGCCAGCAGGCCCGGGACAGGGGTTGGCATTCAGTACTTC. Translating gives CASRPGTGVGIQYF.

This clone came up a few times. The CDR3: CASSETPGGQPQHF. CDR3 nucleotide sequence: TGTGCCAGCAGTGAAACGCCGGGAGGGCAGCCCCAGCATTTT. The chain uses TRBV6-1 and TRBJ1-5; D remains unclear. The germline gives CDR1 MNHNS, CDR2 SASEGT. The V end lost 2 bases, the J end lost 7 bases, and 12 bases lay between the germline ends. The CDR3 extends over 14 amino acids.

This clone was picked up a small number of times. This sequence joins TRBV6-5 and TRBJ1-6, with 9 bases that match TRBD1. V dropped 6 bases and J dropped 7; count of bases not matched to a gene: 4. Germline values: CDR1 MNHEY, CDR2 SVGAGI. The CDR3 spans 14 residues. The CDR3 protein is CASRTGGVNSPLHF. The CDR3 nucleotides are TGTGCCAGCAGGACAGGGGGAGTCAATTCACCCCTCCACTTT.

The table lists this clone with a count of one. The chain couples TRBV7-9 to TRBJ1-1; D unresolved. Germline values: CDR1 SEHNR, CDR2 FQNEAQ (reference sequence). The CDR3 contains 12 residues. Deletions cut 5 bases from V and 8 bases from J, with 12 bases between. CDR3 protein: CASSPVEGEAFF. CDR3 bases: TGTGCCAGCAGCCCTGTCGAGGGCGAAGCTTTCTTT.

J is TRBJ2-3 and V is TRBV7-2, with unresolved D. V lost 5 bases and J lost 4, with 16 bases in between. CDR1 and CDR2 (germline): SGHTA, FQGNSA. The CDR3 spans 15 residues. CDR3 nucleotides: TGTGCCAGCAGCCCAGCAGGTTACCGTGCAGATACGCAGTATTTT. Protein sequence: CASSPAGYRADTQYF.

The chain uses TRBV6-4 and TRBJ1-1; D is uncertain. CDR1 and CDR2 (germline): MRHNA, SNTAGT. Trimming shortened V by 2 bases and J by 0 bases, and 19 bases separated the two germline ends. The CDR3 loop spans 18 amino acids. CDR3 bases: TGTGCCAGCAGTGACCCAAATGATTCCCGGGTGATGAACACTGAAGCTTTCTTT. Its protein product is CASSDPNDSRVMNTEAFF.

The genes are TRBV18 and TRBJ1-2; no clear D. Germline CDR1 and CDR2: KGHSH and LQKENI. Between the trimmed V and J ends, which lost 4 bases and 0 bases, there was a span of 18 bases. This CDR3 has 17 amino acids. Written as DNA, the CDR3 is TGTGCCAGCTCACTCGCACCCACAGAGCCCACTAACTATGGCTACACCTTC. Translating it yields CASSLAPTEPTNYGYTF.

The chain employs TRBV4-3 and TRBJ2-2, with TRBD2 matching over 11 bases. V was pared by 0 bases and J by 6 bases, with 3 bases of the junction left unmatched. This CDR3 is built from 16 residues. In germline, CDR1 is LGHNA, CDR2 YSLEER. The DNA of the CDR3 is TGCGCCAGCAGCCAAGAACTAGCGGGAGAGGCCGGGGAGCTGTTTTTT. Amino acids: CASSQELAGEAGELFF.

CDR3 protein: CASSQGVYSGDEQYF. The CDR3 DNA follows: TGCGCCAGCAGCCAAGGGGTGTATAGCGGAGACGAGCAGTACTTC. The chain combines TRBV4-1 with TRBJ2-7; maybe TRBD2 (6 bases). Trimming removed 1 base from V and 5 bases from J, with 15 bases in between. Germline CDR1 MGHRA, CDR2 YSYEKL. The CDR3 loop spans 15 amino acids.

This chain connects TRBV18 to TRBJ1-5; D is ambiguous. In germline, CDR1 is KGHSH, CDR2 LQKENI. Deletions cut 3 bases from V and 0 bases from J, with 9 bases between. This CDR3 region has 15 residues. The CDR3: CASSPSDYSNQPQHF. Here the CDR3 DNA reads TGTGCCAGCTCACCCTCGGACTATAGCAATCAGCCCCAGCATTTT.

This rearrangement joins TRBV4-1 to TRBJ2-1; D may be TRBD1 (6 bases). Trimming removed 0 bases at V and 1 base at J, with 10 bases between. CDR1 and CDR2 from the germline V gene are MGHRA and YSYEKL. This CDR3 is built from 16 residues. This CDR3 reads CASSQDWDTSYNEQFF. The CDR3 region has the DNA TGCGCCAGCAGCCAAGATTGGGACACTTCCTACAATGAGCAGTTCTTC.

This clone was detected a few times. The CDR3 DNA sequence: TGTGCCAGCTCACCCAAGCCCTACGAGCAGTACTTC. Protein: CASSPKPYEQYF. The J gene is TRBJ2-7, the V gene TRBV18; D is undetermined. This CDR3 contains 12 residues. Germline assignment: CDR1 KGHSH and CDR2 LQKENI. V was shortened by 3 bases and J by 2 bases, with 5 bases between the two germline ends.

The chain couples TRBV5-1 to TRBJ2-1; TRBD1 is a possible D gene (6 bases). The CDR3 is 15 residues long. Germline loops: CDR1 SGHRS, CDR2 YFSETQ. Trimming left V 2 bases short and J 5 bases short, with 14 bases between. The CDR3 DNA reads TGCGCCAGCAGCTTACGACAGGCGAACAACAATGAGCAGTTCTTC. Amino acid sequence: CASSLRQANNNEQFF.